The 21 T cell receptor beta chains reported below all come from one sample, sequenced in a study of human T cells and chemical hapten exposure. The time point was: pre-sensitization, week 0. Specified treatment: therapeutic diphenylcyclopropenone sensitization with weekly scalp DPC. TCRdb re-called the RACE reads with MiXCR, one entry per CDR3 protein. The table includes around 260,000 distinct CDR3 sequences, 8.6% detected once. The source was whole blood, collected in connection with sensitization to the hapten diphenylcyclopropenone (DPC). All receptors come from a woman between 40 and 55 years old with alopecia areata. Some clones in this sample may be carry-over from other donors' samples.

The gene calls are TRBV6-6 and TRBJ1-2; D gene ambiguous. The CDR3 is made up of 15 amino acids. Per the germline V gene, CDR1 is MNHNY and CDR2 is SVGAGI (reference sequence). The germline V and J ends were trimmed by 2 bases and 8 bases, with 18 bases remaining between them. The DNA for the CDR3 is TGTGCCAGCAGTTACCCCCCTCAGAGGAAGGGAGGCTACACCTTC. Its translation is CASSYPPQRKGGYTF.

The chain carries TRBV28 and TRBJ2-7; D uncertain. The length of the CDR3 is 12 residues. Trimming cost V 7 bases and J 0 bases, with 7 bases left between them. Per the germline V gene, CDR1 is MDHEN and CDR2 is SYDVKM. CDR3 protein: CASNDVSYEQYF. The DNA for the CDR3 is TGTGCCAGCAACGACGTCTCCTACGAGCAGTACTTC.

At least ten counts were recorded for this clonotype. The V and J genes are TRBV28 and TRBJ2-1, with D possibly being TRBD2 (5 bases). Trimming pared 6 bases from V and 2 bases from J, leaving 14 bases between. Germline CDR1 reads MDHEN; CDR2 reads SYDVKM. This CDR3 contains 15 residues. Written as DNA, the CDR3 is TGTGCCAGCAGACGCGGGTCGGTCACCTACAATGAGCAGTTCTTC. It encodes CASRRGSVTYNEQFF.

This chain links TRBV29-1 with TRBJ1-2; D remains unclear. V was shortened by 4 bases and J by 7 bases, with 16 bases between the two germline ends. The CDR3 spans 13 residues. Germline CDR1 is SQVTM and CDR2 is ANQGSEA. CDR3 amino acids: CSVVLYGPTGYTF. CDR3 bases: TGCAGCGTTGTTCTCTATGGACCGACTGGCTACACCTTC.

The V gene is TRBV20-1, the J gene TRBJ2-1; D may be TRBD2 (5 bases). Germline V gene data show CDR1 as DFQATT and CDR2 as SNEGSKA (reference sequence). This CDR3 is 17 amino acids long. Trimming left V 1 base short and J 9 bases short, with 25 bases between. The CDR3 DNA follows: TGCAGTGCTAGAGTACTCCTGTCGCCGGTTCCCAGCGGTGAGCAGTTCTTC. It yields the protein CSARVLLSPVPSGEQFF.

The chain recombines TRBV9 with TRBJ1-1; D is uncertain. The CDR3 has 13 amino acids. The V and J ends lost 0 bases and 12 bases respectively, with 15 bases between them. The germline CDR1 and CDR2 sequences are SGDLS and YYNGEE. This chain's CDR3 is CASSVESGGRTFF. The CDR3 DNA follows: TGTGCCAGCAGCGTAGAGTCCGGCGGGAGGACTTTCTTT.

The genes are TRBV20-1 and TRBJ2-7; no clear D gene. The germline V and J ends were trimmed by 0 bases and 2 bases, with 14 bases remaining between them. The CDR3 extends over 15 amino acids. Germline lookup yields CDR1 DFQATT and CDR2 SNEGSKA (reference sequence). CDR3 sequence (DNA): TGCAGTGCTAGAGATCCGGGCGGACCAGCCTACGAGCAGTACTTC. It is translated as CSARDPGGPAYEQYF.

J is TRBJ2-7 and V is TRBV5-5; D possibly corresponds to TRBD1 (6 bases). From germline, CDR1 is SGHKS and CDR2 YYEKEE (reference sequence). This CDR3 contains 14 residues. Deletions cut 2 bases from V and 2 bases from J, with 11 bases between. The CDR3 nucleotides are TGTGCCAGCAGCTTACTACAGGGCACCTACGAGCAGTACTTC. Amino acid sequence: CASSLLQGTYEQYF.

This clonotype was observed a handful of times. The chain employs TRBV6-5 and TRBJ1-2, with a tentative D call TRBD1 (5 bases). Germline V gene data show CDR1 as MNHEY and CDR2 as SVGAGI. This CDR3 contains 14 residues. Trimming left V 4 bases short and J 4 bases short, with 13 bases between. The CDR3 coding sequence is TGTGCCAGCAGTTCGACGGAGACAGTCTATGGCTACACCTTC. Amino acid sequence: CASSSTETVYGYTF.

This clonotype was counted many times. The J gene is TRBJ2-5, the V gene TRBV6-2 or TRBV6-3; perhaps D is TRBD1 or TRBD2 (5 bases each). This CDR3 is 16 amino acids long. The ends were cut back, 2 bases at V and 1 base at J, with 14 bases in the middle. CDR1 is MNHEY, CDR2 SVGEGT, per germline. The CDR3 sequence is CASSYRPGRGQETQYF. The CDR3 region has the DNA TGTGCCAGCAGTTACAGGCCGGGACGGGGCCAAGAGACCCAGTACTTC.

This clonotype was observed many times. The genes are TRBV7-3 and TRBJ2-3; 9 bases align to TRBD2. The V and J ends lost 3 bases and 1 base, in that order; junction bases with no gene match: 5. Germline CDR1 SGHTA, CDR2 FQGTGA. This CDR3 spans 16 amino acids. The CDR3 is CASSFSGRGGTDTQYF. In DNA form, the CDR3 reads TGTGCCAGCAGCTTTAGCGGGAGAGGGGGCACAGATACGCAGTATTTT.

CDR3 protein: CASSLSSGSWTDTQYF. The CDR3, as DNA: TGTGCCAGCAGCTTAAGTAGCGGGAGTTGGACAGATACGCAGTATTTT. This chain uses TRBV11-2 with TRBJ2-3; TRBD2 aligns across 9 bases. CDR3 length: 16 amino acids. The germline gives CDR1 SGHAT, CDR2 FQNNGV. V lost 2 bases, J lost 3 bases, and 6 bases stayed unmatched.

The rearrangement links TRBV29-1 to TRBJ2-7; a possible D gene is TRBD1 (6 bases). Per germline, CDR1 SQVTM and CDR2 ANQGSEA. The CDR3 runs 14 residues. With 0 bases removed from V and 4 bases from J, the gap between germline ends came to 13 bases. The CDR3 nucleotides are TGCAGCGTTGAAGACAGGGGTTCTACTTACGAGCAGTACTTC. It specifies CSVEDRGSTYEQYF.

This clonotype has just a few counts. J is TRBJ2-1 and V is TRBV7-2; D is perhaps TRBD2 (6 bases). Trimming took off 4 bases at V and 8 bases at J, with 12 bases between the two ends. Germline V CDR1 and CDR2: SGHTA, FQGNSA. There are 13 residues in the CDR3. The CDR3 DNA reads as TGTGCCAGCAGCTCCCCGGGAGTCGATGAGCAGTTCTTC. This sequence encodes CASSSPGVDEQFF.

The chain recombines TRBV6-5 with TRBJ2-6, with D possibly TRBD1 on 6 matching bases. V lost 4 bases, J lost 0 bases, and 10 bases lay in between. This CDR3 region has 16 residues. CDR1 and CDR2 (germline): MNHEY, SVGAGI. Here the CDR3 reads CASSSTGLSGANVLTF. CDR3 nucleotides: TGTGCCAGCAGTTCGACAGGCCTCTCTGGGGCCAACGTCCTGACTTTC.

V usage is TRBV7-9 and J usage is TRBJ1-3; D call uncertain. This CDR3 spans 16 amino acids. Trimming shortened V by 3 bases and J by 0 bases, and 12 bases separated the two germline ends. Germline V gene lookup returns CDR1 SEHNR and CDR2 FQNEAQ (reference sequence). CDR3 bases: TGTGCCAGCAGCTTGGACGGGAACCTCTCTGGAAACACCATATATTTT. Translating gives CASSLDGNLSGNTIYF.

This chain connects TRBV12-3 or TRBV12-4 to TRBJ2-4; D may be TRBD1 (5 bases). The CDR3 loop spans 14 amino acids. V was trimmed by 4 bases and J by 0 bases, leaving 7 bases between them. Written as DNA, the CDR3 is TGTGCCAGCAGTTGGACACTAGCCAAAAACATTCAGTACTTC. Its translation: CASSWTLAKNIQYF.

At least ten counts were recorded for this clonotype. At one of its ends the junction is not consistent with the germline gene, which may arise from a read error. The gene calls are TRBV11-2 and TRBJ1-1; 7 bases match TRBD1. This CDR3 spans 13 amino acids. The V gene's germline CDR1 is SGHAT and CDR2 FQNNGV. The CDR3 here is CASSSLSGIQGPW. As DNA, the CDR3 is TGTGCCAGCAGCTCCCTGTCGGGAATACAGGGGCCATGG.

In its sample, this clonotype was seen a few times. V usage is TRBV3-1 and J usage is TRBJ2-7; 9 nucleotides align to TRBD1. CDR3 size: 16 residues. Germline trimming cut 2 bases from V and 3 bases from J; bases unmatched to any gene: 8. CDR1 and CDR2 (germline): LGHDT, YNNKEL (reference sequence). CDR3 protein: CASSQYPGQGVYEQYF. The CDR3 coding sequence is TGTGCCAGCAGCCAATACCCGGGACAGGGAGTCTACGAGCAGTACTTC.

Only a few counts were recorded for this clonotype. This chain joins TRBV3-1 and TRBJ2-1, with D possibly TRBD1 on 5 matching bases. This CDR3 comprises 14 residues. V lost 1 base to trimming and J lost 7 bases, with 11 bases between them. The germline V gene encodes CDR1 LGHDT and CDR2 YNNKEL (reference sequence). CDR3 residues: CASSQGNRKNEQFF. In DNA, the CDR3 is TGTGCCAGCAGCCAAGGCAACAGGAAAAATGAGCAGTTCTTC.

This clonotype was counted ten times or more. This rearrangement joins TRBV7-2 to TRBJ1-1; D remains unclear. Trimming removed 1 base at V and 1 base at J, with 13 bases between. Germline assignment: CDR1 SGHTA and CDR2 FQGNSA. This CDR3 region has 16 residues. CDR3 coding DNA: TGTGCCAGCAGCTTAGTGGGGTCCCAGAGGAACACTGAAGCTTTCTTT. Translation gives CASSLVGSQRNTEAFF.